The rows below give T cell receptor beta chains drawn from one sample of a study of blood T cell repertoires in COVID-19. The assay was immunoSEQ multiplex PCR, and TCRdb's table has in-frame clones only and misses some. Among 250,000 to 350,000 clones listed, 80% to 85% were seen once. Source material: peripheral blood. Receptors were obtained from a person in their 70s with COVID-19, enrolled during active disease. Both conserved end residues are part of each CDR3. A D gene is named only where the DNA matches it firmly. Size is omitted from some rows. Given values are once, few, many or a class for expanded clones.

d_gene: .; abundance: many; j_gene: TRBJ2-3; v_gene: TRBV4-1; CDR3aa: CASSLWSGTSTDTQYF; CDR3nt: TGCGCCAGCAGCCTCTGGAGCGGTACTAGCACAGATACGCAGTATTTT
d_gene: .; abundance: .; j_gene: TRBJ2-5; v_gene: TRBV21-1; CDR3aa: CASSKAAKRELAQYF; CDR3nt: TGTGCCAGCAGCAAAGCCGCCAAGCGGGAGTTGGCCCAGTACTTC
d_gene: TRBD1; abundance: .; j_gene: TRBJ1-6; v_gene: TRBV6-5; CDR3aa: CASSPPDRVSPLHF; CDR3nt: TGTGCCAGCAGTCCTCCGGACAGGGTTTCACCCCTCCACTTT
d_gene: TRBD2; abundance: .; j_gene: TRBJ2-5; v_gene: TRBV3-1/TRBV3-2; CDR3aa: CASRPGTSGSGETQYF; CDR3nt: TGTGCCAGCAGACCTGGGACTAGCGGGAGTGGGGAGACCCAGTACTTC
d_gene: TRBD2; abundance: .; j_gene: TRBJ2-3; v_gene: TRBV7-2; CDR3aa: CASSVSGSGWVDTQYF; CDR3nt: TGTGCCAGCAGCGTTAGCGGGAGCGGTTGGGTTGATACGCAGTATTTT
d_gene: TRBD1; abundance: .; j_gene: TRBJ2-7; v_gene: TRBV18; CDR3aa: CASSGQANEQYF; CDR3nt: TGTGCCAGCTCTGGACAGGCAAACGAGCAGTACTTC
d_gene: TRBD2; abundance: .; j_gene: TRBJ2-1; v_gene: TRBV7-2; CDR3aa: CASSYSGGLYNEQFF; CDR3nt: TGTGCCAGCAGCTATAGCGGGGGGTTATACAATGAGCAGTTCTTC
d_gene: .; abundance: .; j_gene: TRBJ1-3; v_gene: TRBV7-9; CDR3aa: CASSLVAGAGNTIYF; CDR3nt: TGTGCCAGCAGCTTAGTCGCAGGGGCTGGAAACACCATATATTTT
d_gene: .; abundance: .; j_gene: TRBJ2-1; v_gene: TRBV5-5; CDR3aa: CASSRSQGSSYNEQFF; CDR3nt: TGTGCCAGCAGTCGATCCCAGGGCAGCTCCTACAATGAGCAGTTCTTC
d_gene: .; abundance: .; j_gene: TRBJ2-5; v_gene: TRBV28; CDR3aa: CASILSGVGETQYF; CDR3nt: TGTGCCAGCATCCTGTCGGGGGTCGGAGAGACCCAGTACTTC
d_gene: TRBD1; abundance: once; j_gene: TRBJ2-2; v_gene: TRBV7-2; CDR3aa: CASSLDRGAPNTGELFF; CDR3nt: TGTGCCAGCAGCTTAGACAGGGGAGCCCCGAACACCGGGGAGCTGTTTTTT
d_gene: .; abundance: .; j_gene: TRBJ2-5; v_gene: TRBV1; CDR3aa: CTSSQALRDRGQETQYF; CDR3nt: TGCACCAGCAGCCAAGCCCTCCGGGACAGGGGGCAAGAGACCCAGTACTTC
d_gene: TRBD1; abundance: .; j_gene: TRBJ2-7; v_gene: TRBV27; CDR3aa: CASSLSGRGRGKHEQYF; CDR3nt: TGTGCCAGCAGTTTATCGGGTAGAGGCAGGGGGAAGCACGAGCAGTACTTC
d_gene: .; abundance: .; j_gene: TRBJ2-7; v_gene: TRBV5-1; CDR3aa: CASSYLGRSQYEQYF; CDR3nt: TGCGCCAGCAGCTACTTGGGTCGGAGCCAATACGAGCAGTACTTC
d_gene: TRBD2; abundance: .; j_gene: TRBJ2-3; v_gene: TRBV5-8; CDR3aa: CASSPLVAGERGTTDTQYF; CDR3nt: TGTGCCAGCAGCCCTTTAGTAGCGGGAGAGAGGGGAACCACAGATACGCAGTATTTT
d_gene: TRBD2; abundance: .; j_gene: TRBJ2-5; v_gene: TRBV4-3; CDR3aa: CASSRSGLGLQETQYF; CDR3nt: TGCGCCAGCAGCCGATCGGGACTAGGTCTCCAAGAGACCCAGTACTTC
d_gene: .; abundance: .; j_gene: TRBJ1-5; v_gene: TRBV9; CDR3aa: CASSEGDNLLNQPQHF; CDR3nt: TGTGCCAGCAGCGAGGGGGACAACCTACTCAATCAGCCCCAGCATTTT
d_gene: .; abundance: .; j_gene: TRBJ1-6; v_gene: TRBV21-1; CDR3aa: CASSPGGTGGDNSPLHF; CDR3nt: TGTGCCAGCAGCCCAGGGGGGACAGGGGGCGATAATTCACCCCTCCACTTT
d_gene: .; abundance: .; j_gene: TRBJ2-1; v_gene: TRBV7-2; CDR3aa: CASSLERVSNEQFF; CDR3nt: TGTGCCAGCAGCTTAGAGCGGGTCTCCAATGAGCAGTTCTTC
d_gene: TRBD2; abundance: once; j_gene: TRBJ2-3; v_gene: TRBV19; CDR3aa: CASKRSQRGGQDMQYF; CDR3nt: TGTGCCAGTAAAAGGTCTCAGCGGGGGGGCCAGGATATGCAGTATTTT
d_gene: TRBD1; abundance: .; j_gene: TRBJ1-5; v_gene: TRBV6-1; CDR3aa: CASSEGQSSQPQHF; CDR3nt: TGTGCCAGCAGTGAGGGACAGAGTTCACAGCCCCAGCATTTT
d_gene: TRBD1; abundance: .; j_gene: TRBJ1-6; v_gene: TRBV3-1/TRBV3-2; CDR3aa: CASGPGQGVGSPLHF; CDR3nt: TGTGCCAGCGGCCCGGGACAGGGGGTTGGCTCACCCCTCCACTTT
d_gene: .; abundance: .; j_gene: TRBJ2-1; v_gene: TRBV15; CDR3aa: CATSLTRHNEQFF; CDR3nt: TGTGCCACCAGTCTGACTCGGCACAATGAGCAGTTCTTC
d_gene: TRBD1; abundance: .; j_gene: TRBJ2-1; v_gene: TRBV18; CDR3aa: CASSPPSRTGIYNEQFF; CDR3nt: TGTGCCAGCTCACCACCGAGCCGGACAGGGATTTACAATGAGCAGTTCTTC
d_gene: .; abundance: .; j_gene: TRBJ2-3; v_gene: TRBV5-6; CDR3aa: CASSLGRGLSTDTQYF; CDR3nt: TGTGCCAGCAGCTTGGGGCGGGGGCTTAGCACAGATACGCAGTATTTT
d_gene: .; abundance: once; j_gene: TRBJ1-2; v_gene: TRBV28; CDR3aa: CASSLSPNRAVLANYGYTF; CDR3nt: TGTGCCAGCAGTTTATCCCCAAACCGCGCGGTCCTAGCTAACTATGGCTACACCTTC
d_gene: .; abundance: .; j_gene: TRBJ2-7; v_gene: TRBV30; CDR3aa: CAWSYRVLYEQYF; CDR3nt: TGTGCCTGGAGCTACAGGGTCCTCTACGAGCAGTACTTC